The subject of this entry is one TCR beta chain. Profiling relied on immunoSEQ multiplex PCR, and the TCRdb table lists in-frame clones only, not all of them. The top ten clones hold approximately 4.4% of a sample with some 68,000 clones, approximately 87% of them seen once. The sample originates from a study of blood T cell repertoires in COVID-19. Study context: PBMCs, B-cell-depleted T cells, or T cells provided the cDNA or gDNA that made up the material.

The sample comprised peripheral blood. The receptor's source is a man aged 45-65 years with active COVID-19.

In DNA form, the CDR3 reads TGTGCCAGCAGTGGCGGGCCTATAGGGCGCGAGCAGTACTTC. Translated, it gives CASSGGPIGREQYF. The rearrangement links TRBV3-1 (or the pseudogene TRBV3-2) to TRBJ2-7; TRBD2 might be the D (5 bases). V was shortened by 6 bases and J by 6 bases, with 18 bases between the two germline ends. The CDR3 spans 14 residues. CDR1 and CDR2 from the germline V gene are LGHDT and YNNKEL (reference sequence).